This section outlines one T cell receptor (beta chain) sequence together with its context. Original methodology: For nucleated cells, counts were estimated from reference gene primer amplification. Measured with immunoSEQ multiplex PCR; TCRdb has only the in-frame clones, and not every one. Clonal size and the V and J genes are those of that table, whereas D and trimming came from the DNA. Altogether 120,000 to 150,000 clones are present, 65% to 85% being singletons, with the ten largest covering around 8.6%. The data are from a study of blood T cell repertoires in COVID-19. The wider study: Donors in the United States, Italy and Spain gave samples during acute or convalescent COVID-19. PBMCs, B-cell-depleted T cells, or T cells provided the cDNA or gDNA that made up the material.

The V gene's germline CDR1 is SNHLY and CDR2 FYNNEI. The CDR3 has 13 residues. Trimming left V 6 bases short and J 2 bases short, with 10 bases between. The receptor's source is a human donor in a cohort sampled during active COVID-19. The rearrangement links TRBV2 to TRBJ2-5; possible D gene TRBD2, 6 bases. The sequenced sample consisted of peripheral blood. The DNA for the CDR3 is TGTGCCAGCAGGACTAGTTGGCAAGAGACCCAGTACTTC. Translating it yields CASRTSWQETQYF.